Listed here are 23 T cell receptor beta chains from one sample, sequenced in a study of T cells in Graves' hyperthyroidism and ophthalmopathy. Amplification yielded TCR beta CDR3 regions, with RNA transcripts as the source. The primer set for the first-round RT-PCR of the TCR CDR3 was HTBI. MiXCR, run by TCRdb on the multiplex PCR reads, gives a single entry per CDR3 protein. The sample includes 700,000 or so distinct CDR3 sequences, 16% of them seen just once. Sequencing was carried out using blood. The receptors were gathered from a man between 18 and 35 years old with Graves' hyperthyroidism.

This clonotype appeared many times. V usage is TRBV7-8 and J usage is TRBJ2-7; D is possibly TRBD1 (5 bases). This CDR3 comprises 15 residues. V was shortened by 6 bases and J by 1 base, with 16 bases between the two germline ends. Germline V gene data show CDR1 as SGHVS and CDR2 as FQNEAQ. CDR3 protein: CASRQGAGISYEQYF. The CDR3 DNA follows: TGTGCCAGCAGGCAAGGGGCAGGGATATCCTACGAGCAGTACTTC.

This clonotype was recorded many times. This CDR3 is CASSLERGGEQYF. The CDR3 DNA follows: TGTGCCAGCAGCTTAGAACGGGGCGGGGAGCAGTACTTC. V gene TRBV11-1 combines with J gene TRBJ2-7; D is tentatively TRBD1 or TRBD2 (5 bases each). The V and J ends lost 1 base and 7 bases respectively, with 11 bases between them. Germline V gives CDR1 SGHAT, CDR2 FQDESV (reference sequence). CDR3 length equals 13 residues.

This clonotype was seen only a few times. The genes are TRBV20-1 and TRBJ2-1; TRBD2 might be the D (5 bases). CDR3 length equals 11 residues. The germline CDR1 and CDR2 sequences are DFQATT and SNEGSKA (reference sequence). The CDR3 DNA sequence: TGCGCGGGCCTCTCCTACAATGAGCAGTTCTTC. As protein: CAGLSYNEQFF.

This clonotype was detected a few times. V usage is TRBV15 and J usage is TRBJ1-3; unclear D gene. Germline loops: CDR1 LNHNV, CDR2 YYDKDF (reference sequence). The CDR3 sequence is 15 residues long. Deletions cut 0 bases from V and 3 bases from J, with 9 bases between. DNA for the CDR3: TGTGCCACCAGCAGAGATCGGAGGAGTGGAAACACCATATATTTT. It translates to CATSRDRRSGNTIYF.

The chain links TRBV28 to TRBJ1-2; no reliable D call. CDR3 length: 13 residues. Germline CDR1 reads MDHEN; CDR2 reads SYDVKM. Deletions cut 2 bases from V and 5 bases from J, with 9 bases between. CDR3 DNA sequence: TGTGCCAGCAGTTTAAAGCCCGAATATGGCTACACCTTC. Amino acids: CASSLKPEYGYTF.

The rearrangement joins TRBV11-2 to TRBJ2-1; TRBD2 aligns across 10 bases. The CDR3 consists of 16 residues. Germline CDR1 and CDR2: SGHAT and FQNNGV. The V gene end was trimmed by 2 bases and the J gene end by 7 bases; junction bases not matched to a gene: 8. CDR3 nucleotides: TGTGCCAGCAGCTTAACTAGCGGGAATGTTTGGAATGAGCAGTTCTTC. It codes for CASSLTSGNVWNEQFF.

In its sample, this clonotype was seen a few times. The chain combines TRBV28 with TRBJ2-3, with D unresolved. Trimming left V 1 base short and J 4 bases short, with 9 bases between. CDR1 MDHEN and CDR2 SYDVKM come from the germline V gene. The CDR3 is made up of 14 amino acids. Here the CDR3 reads CASSLFRGADTQYF. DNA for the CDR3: TGTGCCAGCAGTTTATTCCGCGGAGCAGATACGCAGTATTTT.

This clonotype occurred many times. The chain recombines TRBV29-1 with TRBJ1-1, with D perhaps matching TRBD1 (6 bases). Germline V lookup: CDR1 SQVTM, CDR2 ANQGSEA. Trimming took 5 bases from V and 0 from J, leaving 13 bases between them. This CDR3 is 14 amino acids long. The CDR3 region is CSVNGGPLNTEAFF. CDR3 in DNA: TGCAGCGTTAACGGGGGGCCATTGAACACTGAAGCTTTCTTT.

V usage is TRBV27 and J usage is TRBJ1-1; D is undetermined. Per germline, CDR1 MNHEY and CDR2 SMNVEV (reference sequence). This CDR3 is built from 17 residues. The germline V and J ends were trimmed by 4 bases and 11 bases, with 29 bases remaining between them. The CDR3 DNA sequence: TGTGCCAGCAGTTCGTTCGGGAAGACGTTAGAAGAGGGTGCGGCTTTCTTT. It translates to CASSSFGKTLEEGAAFF.

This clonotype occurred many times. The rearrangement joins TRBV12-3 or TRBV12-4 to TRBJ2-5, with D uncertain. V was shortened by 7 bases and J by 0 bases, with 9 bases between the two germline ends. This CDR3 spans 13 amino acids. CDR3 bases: TGTGCCAGCAATGGAGCGAACCAAGAGACCCAGTACTTC. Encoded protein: CASNGANQETQYF.

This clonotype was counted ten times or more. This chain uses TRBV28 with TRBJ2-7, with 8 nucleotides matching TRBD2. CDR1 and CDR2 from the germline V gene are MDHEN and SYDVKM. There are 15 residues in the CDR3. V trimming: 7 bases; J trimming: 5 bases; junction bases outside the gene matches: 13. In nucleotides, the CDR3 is TGTGCCAGCACGCCCGGGGGGGGGACGTGGGACGAGCAGTACTTC. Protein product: CASTPGGGTWDEQYF.

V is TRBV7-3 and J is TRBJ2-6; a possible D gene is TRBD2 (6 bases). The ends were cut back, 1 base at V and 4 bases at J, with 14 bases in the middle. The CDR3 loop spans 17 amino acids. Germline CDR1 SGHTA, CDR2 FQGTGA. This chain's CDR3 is CASSLRGGITGANVLTF. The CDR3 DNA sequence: TGTGCCAGCAGCTTAAGAGGCGGGATCACCGGGGCCAACGTCCTGACTTTC.

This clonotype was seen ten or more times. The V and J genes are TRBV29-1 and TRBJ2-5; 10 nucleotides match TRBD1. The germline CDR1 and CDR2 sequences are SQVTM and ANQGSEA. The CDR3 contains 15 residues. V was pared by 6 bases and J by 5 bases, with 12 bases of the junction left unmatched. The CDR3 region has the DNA TGCAGCGTCACCAACGACAGGGGGCTTTTGGAGACCCAGTACTTC. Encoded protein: CSVTNDRGLLETQYF.

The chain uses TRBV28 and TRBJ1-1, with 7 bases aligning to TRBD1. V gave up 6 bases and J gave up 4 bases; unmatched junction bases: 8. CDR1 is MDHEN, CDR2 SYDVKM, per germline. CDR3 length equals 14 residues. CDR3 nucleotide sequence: TGTGCCAGCAGCACGACAGGGTTCTTCACTGAAGCTTTCTTT. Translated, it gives CASSTTGFFTEAFF. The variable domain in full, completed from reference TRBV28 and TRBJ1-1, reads DVKVTQSSRYLVKRTGEKVFLECVQDMDHENMFWYRQDPGLGLRLIYFSYDVKMKEKGDIPEGYSVSREKKERFSLILESASTNQTSMYLCASSTTGFFTEAFFGQGTRLTVV.

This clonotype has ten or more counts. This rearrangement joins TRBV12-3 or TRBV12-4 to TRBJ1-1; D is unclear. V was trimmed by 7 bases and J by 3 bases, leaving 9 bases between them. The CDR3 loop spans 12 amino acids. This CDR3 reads CASTSPYTEAFF. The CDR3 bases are TGTGCCAGCACCTCCCCGTACACTGAAGCTTTCTTT.

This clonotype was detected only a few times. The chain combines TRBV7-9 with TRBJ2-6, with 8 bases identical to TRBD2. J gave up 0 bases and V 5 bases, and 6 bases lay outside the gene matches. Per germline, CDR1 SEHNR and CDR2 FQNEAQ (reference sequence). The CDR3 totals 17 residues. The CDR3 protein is CASSRREGLSGANVLTF. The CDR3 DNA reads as TGTGCCAGCAGCAGACGGGAGGGGCTCTCTGGGGCCAACGTCCTGACTTTC.

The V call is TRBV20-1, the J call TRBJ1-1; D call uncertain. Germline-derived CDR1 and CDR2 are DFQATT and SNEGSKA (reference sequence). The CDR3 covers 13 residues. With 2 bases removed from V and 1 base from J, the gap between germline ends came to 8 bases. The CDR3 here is CSARNHRNTEAFF. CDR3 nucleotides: TGCAGTGCTAGAAATCACAGGAACACTGAAGCTTTCTTT.

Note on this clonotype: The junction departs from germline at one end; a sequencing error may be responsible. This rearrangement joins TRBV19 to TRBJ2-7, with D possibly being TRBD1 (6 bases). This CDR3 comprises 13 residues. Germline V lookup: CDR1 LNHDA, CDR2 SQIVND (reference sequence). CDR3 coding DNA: TGTGCCAGTAGGCAACAGGGCTCCCACGAGCAGTACTTC. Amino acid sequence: CASRQQGSHEQYF.

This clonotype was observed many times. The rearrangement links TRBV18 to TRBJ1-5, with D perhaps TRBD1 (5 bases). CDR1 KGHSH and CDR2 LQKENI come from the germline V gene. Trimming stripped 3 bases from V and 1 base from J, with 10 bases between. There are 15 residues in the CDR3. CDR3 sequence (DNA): TGTGCCAGCTCACCGCAGGGATTGAGCAATCAGCCCCAGCATTTT. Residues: CASSPQGLSNQPQHF.

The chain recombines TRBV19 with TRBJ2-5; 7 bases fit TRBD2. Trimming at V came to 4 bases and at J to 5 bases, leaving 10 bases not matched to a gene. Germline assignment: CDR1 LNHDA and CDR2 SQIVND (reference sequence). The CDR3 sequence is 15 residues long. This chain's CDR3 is CASSSTTSVGETQYF. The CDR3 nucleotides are TGTGCCAGTAGTAGTACCACTAGCGTCGGGGAGACCCAGTACTTC.

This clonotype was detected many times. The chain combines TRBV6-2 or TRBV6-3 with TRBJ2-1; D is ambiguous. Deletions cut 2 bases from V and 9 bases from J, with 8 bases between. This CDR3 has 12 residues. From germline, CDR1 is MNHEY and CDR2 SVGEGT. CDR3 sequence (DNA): TGTGCCAGCAGTTACGCCGCGTCTGAGCAGTTCTTC. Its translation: CASSYAASEQFF.

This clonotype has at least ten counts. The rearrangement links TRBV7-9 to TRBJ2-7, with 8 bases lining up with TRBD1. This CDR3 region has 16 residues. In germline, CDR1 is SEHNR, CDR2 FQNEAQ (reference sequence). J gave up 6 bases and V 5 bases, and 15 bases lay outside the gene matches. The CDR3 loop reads CASSPQVWGGTGEQYF. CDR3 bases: TGTGCCAGCAGCCCCCAGGTCTGGGGCGGGACAGGCGAGCAGTACTTC.

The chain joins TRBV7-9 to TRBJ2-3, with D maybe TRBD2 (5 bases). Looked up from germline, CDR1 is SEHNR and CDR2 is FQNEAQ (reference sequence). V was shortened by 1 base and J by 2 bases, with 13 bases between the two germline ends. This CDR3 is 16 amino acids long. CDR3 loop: CASSLVVGELTDTQYF. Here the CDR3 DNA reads TGTGCCAGCAGCTTAGTCGTGGGAGAGCTCACAGATACGCAGTATTTT.